The rows below give T cell receptor beta chains drawn from one sample of a study of shared clonotypes between healthy human individuals. TCRdb's copy holds only in-frame clones and misses some; the assay was immunoSEQ multiplex PCR. Of around 2.5 million clones listed, roughly 93% are singletons. Sequencing was carried out using naive CD4+ T cells from PBMCs. These receptors were obtained from a man younger than 35 in good health. Some clones in this sample may be carry-over from other donors' samples. Both conserved end residues are part of each CDR3. A D gene is named only where the DNA matches it firmly. Size is omitted from some rows. Given values are once, few, many or a class for expanded clones.

D gene,V gene,clone size,J gene,CDR3 DNA,CDR3 protein
TRBD1,TRBV6-6,NA,TRBJ2-5,TGTGCCAGCAGTCAACACAGGGGGGAGCAGTACTTC,CASSQHRGEQYF
NA,TRBV28,NA,TRBJ2-7,TGTGCCAGCAGTCCGGGGGCCCCCGAGCAGTACTTC,CASSPGAPEQYF
NA,TRBV6-6,NA,TRBJ2-3,TGTGCCAGCAGGCAGGGCGGCACAGATACGCAGTATTTT,CASRQGGTDTQYF
NA,TRBV7-9,NA,TRBJ1-1,TGTGCCAGCAGCTTAGAATTGGGCACCGCAGCTTTCTTT,CASSLELGTAAFF
NA,TRBV5-6,once,TRBJ2-3,TGTGCCAGCAGCTTGGGGCTAACGGGAAGCACAGATACGCAGTATTTT,CASSLGLTGSTDTQYF
TRBD1,TRBV19,once,TRBJ1-5,TGTGCCAGCACAGGACAGGTAGCCCAGCATTTT,CASTGQVAQHF
TRBD1,TRBV5-1,NA,TRBJ1-2,TGCGCCAGCAGCTTACAACAGGGGCTCTATGGCTACACCTTC,CASSLQQGLYGYTF
TRBD1,TRBV30,NA,TRBJ2-5,TGTGCCTGGAGTCCAGGGGGCTCCCAAGAGACCCAGTACTTC,CAWSPGGSQETQYF
NA,TRBV7-9,once,TRBJ1-4,TGTGCCAGCACCCGCGTTGCAACTAATGAAAAACTGTTTTTT,CASTRVATNEKLFF
TRBD1,TRBV7-9,NA,TRBJ2-3,TGTGCCGGCAGACAGGGGAGCACAGATACGCAGTATTTT,CAGRQGSTDTQYF
TRBD1,TRBV5-1,NA,TRBJ2-2,TGCGCCAGCAGGACAGGGGGCGCTTCCGGGGAGCTGTTTTTT,CASRTGGASGELFF
TRBD2,TRBV14,NA,TRBJ2-1,TGTGCCAGCAGCCCGGGACTAGCGGTAGGGGAGCAGTTCTTC,CASSPGLAVGEQFF